The 21 T cell receptor beta chains below come from one sample, sequenced in a study of T cells after somatic rescue of genetic block. This table comes from immunoSEQ multiplex PCR, and its TCRdb copy is limited to in-frame clones, with some not included. The table records 10,000 or so clones, 60% to 75% of them present only once. Specimen: peripheral blood mononuclear cells (PBMCs). The receptors stem from a boy aged 5-17 years.

J is TRBJ2-2 and V is TRBV11-2; 9 bases fit TRBD2. CDR3 length: 17 amino acids. Germline V CDR1 and CDR2: SGHAT, FQNNGV. Trimming removed 5 bases from V and 2 bases from J; junction bases left unmatched: 9. The CDR3 protein is CASSQPKRGVNTGELFF. The CDR3 DNA sequence: TGTGCCAGCAGCCAGCCCAAGCGGGGGGTAAACACCGGGGAGCTGTTTTTT.

Only a few counts were recorded for this clone. The chain has TRBV5-1 and TRBJ2-7; D not resolved. V shed 0 bases and J shed 0 bases, with 7 bases lying between them. CDR1 is SGHRS and CDR2 is YFSETQ in the germline V gene. The CDR3 extends over 14 amino acids. The CDR3 coding sequence is TGCGCCAGCAGCTTGGCCCTGAGCTCCTACGAGCAGTACTTC. It is translated as CASSLALSSYEQYF.

This clone was counted a few times. V and J are TRBV7-9 and TRBJ2-7, with 11 bases matching TRBD1. The CDR3 spans 14 residues. CDR1 is SEHNR, CDR2 FQNEAQ, per germline (reference sequence). The ends lost 10 bases at V and 6 bases at J; junction bases unmatched: 11. CDR3 loop: CATTGTGGSGEQYF. CDR3 DNA: TGTGCCACCACCGGGACAGGGGGTTCTGGCGAGCAGTACTTC.

The chain joins TRBV14 to TRBJ2-1; TRBD2 agrees at 15 bases. CDR3 length equals 21 residues. V trimming: 2 bases; J trimming: 4 bases; junction bases outside the gene matches: 15. Germline V gene lookup returns CDR1 SGHDN and CDR2 FVKESK. CDR3 sequence: CASSQKPGTSGRLVQYNEQFF. CDR3 in DNA: TGTGCCAGCAGCCAAAAACCCGGGACTAGCGGGAGGTTAGTCCAATACAATGAGCAGTTCTTC. The complete variable domain, with remaining parts taken from reference TRBV14 and TRBJ2-1, reads EAGVTQFPSHSVIEKGQTVTLRCDPISGHDNLYWYRRVMGKEIKFLLHFVKESKQDESGMPNNRFLAERTGGTYSTLKVQPAELEDSGVYFCASSQKPGTSGRLVQYNEQFFGPGTRLTVL.

This chain uses TRBV5-1 with TRBJ1-1, with 7 positions matching TRBD1. The CDR3 runs to 12 residues. In germline, CDR1 is SGHRS, CDR2 YFSETQ. V lost 5 bases, J lost 4 bases, and 2 bases stayed unmatched. This chain's CDR3 is CASRQGVTEAFF. The DNA for the CDR3 is TGCGCCAGCAGGCAGGGGGTCACTGAAGCTTTCTTT.

V usage is TRBV6-5 and J usage is TRBJ1-2, with TRBD1 matching over 7 bases. Germline trimming cut 4 bases from V and 2 bases from J; bases unmatched to any gene: 4. Germline-derived CDR1 and CDR2 are MNHEY and SVGAGI. The CDR3 loop spans 14 amino acids. The CDR3 bases are TGTGCCAGCAGTTCGACAGGGACCAACTATGGCTACACCTTC. It yields the protein CASSSTGTNYGYTF.

V usage is TRBV7-6 and J usage is TRBJ2-3; TRBD2 might be the D (6 bases). V shed 4 bases and J shed 0 bases, with 11 bases lying between them. CDR3 length: 15 residues. Per the germline V gene, CDR1 is SGHVS and CDR2 is FNYEAQ. For the CDR3, the DNA is TGTGCCAGCAGCTCCGTTAGCGGTAGCACAGATACGCAGTATTTT. This sequence encodes CASSSVSGSTDTQYF.

V and J are TRBV11-2 and TRBJ2-1; D unresolved. The germline gives CDR1 SGHAT, CDR2 FQNNGV. V gave up 1 base and J gave up 10 bases, with 11 bases separating them. The CDR3 runs to 13 residues. The CDR3 loop is CASSLAPAGEQFF. The CDR3 nucleotides are TGTGCCAGCAGCTTAGCCCCAGCTGGCGAGCAGTTCTTC. Looking up the rest from reference TRBV11-2 and TRBJ2-1 gives the full variable domain: EAGVAQSPRYKIIEKRQSVAFWCNPISGHATLYWYQQILGQGPKLLIQFQNNGVVDDSQLPKDRFSAERLKGVDSTLKIQPAKLEDSAVYLCASSLAPAGEQFFGPGTRLTVL.

This clone was detected only a few times. The chain employs TRBV10-1 and TRBJ1-3; D unclear. The CDR3 loop spans 15 amino acids. Trimming took 7 bases from V and 1 from J, leaving 14 bases between them. Germline lookup yields CDR1 WNHNN and CDR2 SYGVQD (reference sequence). CDR3 loop: CASTTLSESGNTIYF. DNA of the CDR3: TGCGCCAGCACCACCTTGTCGGAATCTGGAAACACCATATATTTT.

The chain uses TRBV11-2 and TRBJ2-1; 10 nucleotides line up with TRBD2. The V gene end was trimmed by 5 bases and the J gene end by 4 bases; junction bases not matched to a gene: 5. The CDR3 consists of 15 residues. The germline V gene encodes CDR1 SGHAT and CDR2 FQNNGV. For the CDR3, the DNA is TGTGCCAGCAGCAAAACTAGCGGGACTTACAATGAGCAGTTCTTC. This gives the protein CASSKTSGTYNEQFF.

The V call is TRBV18, the J call TRBJ2-2; D is undetermined. This CDR3 region has 16 residues. Trimming left V 4 bases short and J 6 bases short, with 18 bases between. Germline V gives CDR1 KGHSH, CDR2 LQKENI. CDR3 DNA sequence: TGTGCCAGCTCACTAGGCGACCCTCTACTTCCCGGGGAGCTGTTTTTT. Protein: CASSLGDPLLPGELFF.

This chain joins TRBV2 and TRBJ2-2; 8 nucleotides align to TRBD1. The CDR3 is made up of 17 amino acids. Trimming took 6 bases from V and 0 from J; bases not matched to a gene: 9. The V gene's germline CDR1 is SNHLY and CDR2 FYNNEI. In nucleotides, the CDR3 is TGTGCCAGCAGCGGTCCAAAGGGACAGGCGAACACCGGGGAGCTGTTTTTT. Translation gives CASSGPKGQANTGELFF.

The gene calls are TRBV2 and TRBJ1-2; D unresolved. V dropped 6 bases and J dropped 3 bases, with 11 bases sitting between them. The germline V gene encodes CDR1 SNHLY and CDR2 FYNNEI. The CDR3 covers 13 residues. The CDR3 loop reads CASSVREDYGYTF. For the CDR3, the DNA is TGTGCCAGCAGCGTTAGGGAGGACTATGGCTACACCTTC.

The table lists this clone with a few counts. The chain uses TRBV29-1 and TRBJ1-5; D is unclear. V dropped 4 bases and J dropped 5 bases, with 6 bases sitting between them. CDR1 and CDR2 from the germline V gene are SQVTM and ANQGSEA. The CDR3 has 11 amino acids. The CDR3 loop reads CSVGGDQPQHF. DNA of the CDR3: TGCAGCGTTGGGGGAGATCAGCCCCAGCATTTT.

The rearrangement joins TRBV4-2 to TRBJ2-2; D is undetermined. This CDR3 is built from 14 residues. The germline V gene encodes CDR1 LGHNA and CDR2 YNFKEQ. Trimming left V 0 bases short and J 5 bases short, with 7 bases between. CDR3 region: CASSQEALTGELFF. DNA of the CDR3: TGTGCCAGCAGCCAAGAGGCCCTAACCGGGGAGCTGTTTTTT.

The gene calls are TRBV27 and TRBJ2-5; 9 nucleotides align to TRBD1. Per germline, CDR1 MNHEY and CDR2 SMNVEV (reference sequence). V was pared by 3 bases and J by 4 bases, with 6 bases of the junction left unmatched. The CDR3 has 15 residues. The DNA of the CDR3 is TGTGCCAGCAGTTTTGCGGGACAGGGAAGAGAGACCCAGTACTTC. It codes for CASSFAGQGRETQYF.

This chain uses TRBV15 with TRBJ2-7; D unclear. Trimming removed 0 bases from V and 8 bases from J, with 5 bases in between. This CDR3 is 11 amino acids long. Germline loops: CDR1 LNHNV, CDR2 YYDKDF (reference sequence). The DNA for the CDR3 is TGTGCCACCAGCAGAGATTTTCAGCAGTACTTC. It is translated as CATSRDFQQYF.

V gene TRBV19 combines with J gene TRBJ2-2, with 8 nucleotides matching TRBD1. The junction had 7 bases not matched to a gene; V was cut back by 0 bases and J by 1 base. Germline CDR1 LNHDA, CDR2 SQIVND (reference sequence). The CDR3 contains 18 residues. The CDR3 loop is CASSIDGTGGGNTGELFF. The CDR3 DNA reads as TGTGCCAGTAGTATAGACGGGACAGGAGGAGGGAACACCGGGGAGCTGTTTTTT.

V and J are TRBV15 and TRBJ1-5, with D maybe TRBD1 (5 bases). Trimming took 5 bases from V and 6 from J, leaving 14 bases between them. The CDR3 sequence is 14 residues long. Germline V CDR1 and CDR2: LNHNV, YYDKDF (reference sequence). The CDR3 sequence is CATSPREGSQPQHF. Here the CDR3 DNA reads TGTGCCACCAGCCCTCGGGAGGGGAGTCAGCCCCAGCATTTT.

This clone was found a few times. This chain joins TRBV4-1 and TRBJ1-3; the match to TRBD1 covers 7 bases. The germline CDR1 and CDR2 sequences are MGHRA and YSYEKL. This CDR3 is built from 17 residues. The V and J ends lost 3 bases and 0 bases, in that order; junction bases with no gene match: 8. CDR3 protein: CASSQGDSPFSGNTIYF. In DNA, the CDR3 is TGCGCCAGCAGCCAGGGGGACAGTCCTTTCTCTGGAAACACCATATATTTT.

V gene TRBV7-3 combines with J gene TRBJ2-2; D is undetermined. Trimming stripped 2 bases from V and 2 bases from J, with 6 bases between. The CDR3 loop spans 14 amino acids. Germline V CDR1 and CDR2: SGHTA, FQGTGA. The CDR3 nucleotides are TGTGCCAGCAGCTTAGGAGTAAACACCGGGGAGCTGTTTTTT. Amino acid sequence: CASSLGVNTGELFF. Together with reference TRBV7-3 and TRBJ2-2, the CDR3 gives the full variable domain: GAGVSQTPSNKVTEKGKYVELRCDPISGHTALYWYRQSLGQGPEFLIYFQGTGAADDSGLPNDRFFAVRPEGSVSTLKIQRTERGDSAVYLCASSLGVNTGELFFGEGSRLTVL.